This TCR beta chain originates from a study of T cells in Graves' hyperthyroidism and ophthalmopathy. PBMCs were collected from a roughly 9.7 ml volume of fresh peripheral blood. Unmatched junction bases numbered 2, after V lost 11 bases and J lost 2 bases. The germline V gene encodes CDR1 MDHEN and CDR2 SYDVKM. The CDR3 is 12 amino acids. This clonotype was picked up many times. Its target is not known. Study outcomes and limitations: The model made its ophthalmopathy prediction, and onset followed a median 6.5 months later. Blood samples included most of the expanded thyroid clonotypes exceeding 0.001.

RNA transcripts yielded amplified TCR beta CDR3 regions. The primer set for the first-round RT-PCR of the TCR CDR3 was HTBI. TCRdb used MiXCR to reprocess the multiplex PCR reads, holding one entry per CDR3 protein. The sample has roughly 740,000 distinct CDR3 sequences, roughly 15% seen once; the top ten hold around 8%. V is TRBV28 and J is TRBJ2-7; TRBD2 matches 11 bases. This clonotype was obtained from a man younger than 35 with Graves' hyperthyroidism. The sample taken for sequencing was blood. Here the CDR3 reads CACSGRAYEQYF. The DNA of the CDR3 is TGTGCCTGTAGCGGGAGGGCCTACGAGCAGTACTTC. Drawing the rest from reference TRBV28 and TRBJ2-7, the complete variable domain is DVKVTQSSRYLVKRTGEKVFLECVQDMDHENMFWYRQDPGLGLRLIYFSYDVKMKEKGDIPEGYSVSREKKERFSLILESASTNQTSMYLCACSGRAYEQYFGPGTRLTVT.